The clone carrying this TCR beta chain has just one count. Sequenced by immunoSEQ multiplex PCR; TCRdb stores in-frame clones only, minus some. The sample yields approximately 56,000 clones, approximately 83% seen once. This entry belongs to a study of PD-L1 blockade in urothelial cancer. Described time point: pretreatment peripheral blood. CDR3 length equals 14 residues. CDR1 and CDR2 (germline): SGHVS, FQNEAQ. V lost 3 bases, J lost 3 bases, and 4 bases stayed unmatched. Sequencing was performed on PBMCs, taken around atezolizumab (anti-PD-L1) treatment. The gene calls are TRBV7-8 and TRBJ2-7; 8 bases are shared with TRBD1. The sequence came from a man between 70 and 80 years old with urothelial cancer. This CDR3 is CASSFTGGVYEQYF. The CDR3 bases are TGTGCCAGCAGCTTTACAGGGGGAGTCTACGAGCAGTACTTC.